These 20 T cell receptor beta chains were sequenced from one sample in a study of T cell repertoires in cytomegalovirus infection (dated by TCRdb to the late 2010s). Instrument used: Illumina HiSeq 1500. The public reads were quality trimmed at Q25 with fastp and then assembled into clones with MiXCR by TCRdb, keeping productive beta chains. Under each unique CDR3 protein, matching rows form one entry showing the most common genes and DNA. Present in this sample are around 100,000 distinct CDR3 sequences, less than 25% of which were seen just once. The ten largest clones add up to roughly 43% of the sample. The specimen sequenced was CD8+ T cells from PBMCs. All receptors come from a human donor in good health (CMV status not recorded). Some clones in this sample may be carry-over from other donors' samples.

This clonotype has just a few counts. V is TRBV4-1 and J is TRBJ2-7, with D hard to call. The CDR3 consists of 13 residues. Germline CDR1 is MGHRA and CDR2 is YSYEKL. V was clipped by 0 bases and J by 6 bases, with 9 bases between them. Here the CDR3 reads CASSQDLGSEQYF. The CDR3 bases are TGCGCCAGCAGCCAAGATTTGGGGTCCGAGCAGTACTTC.

Concerning this clonotype itself: A read error may produce the germline difference seen at one junction end. The chain links TRBV5-1 to TRBJ2-1; TRBD2 matches at 12 bases. The CDR3 has 17 residues. Germline values: CDR1 SGHRS, CDR2 YFSETQ. Written as DNA, the CDR3 is TGCGCCAGCAGCCTGACGCTAGCGGGAGGGCCGGGAAATGGGCAGTTCTTC. This sequence encodes CASSLTLAGGPGNGQFF.

This clonotype was detected a few times. The chain combines TRBV20-1 with TRBJ1-3; a weak D match, TRBD1 (6 bases). The germline V gene has CDR1 DFQATT and CDR2 SNEGSKA (reference sequence). V shed 2 bases and J shed 3 bases, with 11 bases lying between them. This CDR3 is built from 14 residues. The CDR3: CSARPTGLGNTIYF. In nucleotides, the CDR3 is TGCAGTGCTAGACCGACAGGACTTGGAAACACCATATATTTT.

In this sample, this clonotype turned up a few times. The J gene is TRBJ2-5, the V gene TRBV2; D might be TRBD2 (6 bases). The CDR3 contains 13 residues. Germline CDR1 reads SNHLY; CDR2 reads FYNNEI. V lost 5 bases and J lost 4, with 11 bases in between. This chain's CDR3 is CASSRDSGETQYF. The CDR3 DNA sequence: TGTGCCAGCAGTCGGGACTCCGGAGAGACCCAGTACTTC.

The chain recombines TRBV5-6 with TRBJ1-1; TRBD1 is a possible D gene (5 bases). Germline-derived CDR1 and CDR2 are SGHDT and YYEEEE. This CDR3 has 12 amino acids. V gave up 3 bases and J gave up 4 bases, with 7 bases separating them. DNA for the CDR3: TGTGCCAGCAGCTCCAGGGTCACTGAAGCTTTCTTT. It yields the protein CASSSRVTEAFF.

The chain is built from TRBV28 and TRBJ1-2; 8 positions agree with TRBD1. Trimming cost V 7 bases and J 4 bases; bases outside gene matches: 11. The CDR3 spans 15 residues. CDR1 and CDR2 from the germline V gene are MDHEN and SYDVKM. CDR3 bases: TGTGCCAGCACCCGGACAGGGCACCTCCGCTATGGCTACACCTTC. Protein sequence: CASTRTGHLRYGYTF.

This clonotype showed up just a few times. In DNA, the CDR3 is TGTGCCAGCAGTCAACTAGCGCCAACGGCCGGGGAGCTGTTTTTT. Translated: CASSQLAPTAGELFF. This chain links TRBV6-1 with TRBJ2-2; TRBD2 matches at 7 bases. Germline CDR1 and CDR2: MNHNS and SASEGT. CDR3 length equals 15 residues. J lost 6 bases, V lost 5 bases, and 9 bases had no gene match.

The table lists this clonotype with a few counts. CDR3 DNA sequence: TGTGCCAGTAGTGCCACAGGGGTTGGCTACGAGCAGTACTTC. It specifies CASSATGVGYEQYF. The V and J genes are TRBV19 and TRBJ2-7, with TRBD1 matching over 7 bases. The ends lost 5 bases at V and 3 bases at J; junction bases unmatched: 7. Germline loops: CDR1 LNHDA, CDR2 SQIVND (reference sequence). This CDR3 has 14 residues.

Note on this clonotype: This may arise from a read error, as a much more abundant clone is one base away. This rearrangement joins TRBV29-1 to TRBJ2-2; D is unclear. Germline values: CDR1 SQVTM, CDR2 ANQGSEA. The CDR3 covers 13 residues. V was clipped by 1 base and J by 3 bases, with 6 bases between them. The CDR3 DNA is TGCAGCGTTGAAGCCCAGTACACCGGGGAGCTGTTTTTT. Protein product: CSVEAQYTGELFF.

The V and J genes are TRBV6-2 or TRBV6-3 and TRBJ2-7; unclear D gene. CDR3 length equals 15 residues. Germline loops: CDR1 MNHEY, CDR2 SVGEGT. Trimming removed 0 bases from V and 2 bases from J, with 11 bases in between. The CDR3 is CASSYSGSPAYEQYF. Written as DNA, the CDR3 is TGTGCCAGCAGTTACTCCGGGTCACCCGCCTACGAGCAGTACTTC.

This chain links TRBV25-1 with TRBJ2-2; TRBD2 matches at 10 bases. The CDR3 consists of 17 residues. After removal of 2 bases from V and 3 bases from J, the junction contained 6 bases not matched to a gene. Germline lookup yields CDR1 MGHDK and CDR2 SYGVNS. The CDR3 protein is CASSEPAGGEYTGELFF. The CDR3 region has the DNA TGTGCCAGCAGTGAACCAGCGGGAGGGGAGTACACCGGGGAGCTGTTTTTT.

Ten or more counts support this clonotype. The rearrangement uses TRBV6-1 and TRBJ2-4, with a tentative D call TRBD1 (5 bases). Germline assignment: CDR1 MNHNS and CDR2 SASEGT. The V and J ends lost 10 bases and 8 bases respectively, with 15 bases between them. This CDR3 comprises 12 residues. The CDR3 loop is CATETVQDIQYF. CDR3 nucleotides: TGTGCCACCGAGACAGTCCAGGACATTCAGTACTTC.

The sample holds a few counts of this clonotype. The junction does not match germline at one end; this may be a read error. V and J are TRBV7-3 and TRBJ2-1, with TRBD2 identical over 7 bases. Germline-derived CDR1 and CDR2 are SGHTA and FQGTGA. The CDR3 runs to 14 residues. DNA of the CDR3: TGTGCCAGCAGCTTAACGTTAGACTGGGGGGGTATGCTCTTC. This sequence encodes CASSLTLDWGGMLF.

This clonotype has a count of ten or more. The rearrangement links TRBV7-2 to TRBJ1-2; no reliable D call. In germline, CDR1 is SGHTA, CDR2 FQGNSA. The V and J ends lost 5 bases and 7 bases respectively, with 23 bases between them. This CDR3 contains 16 residues. Here the CDR3 DNA reads TGTGCCAGCAGCCGCGGACGGAGCCGGTTGCTTGGTGGCTACACCTTC. Protein: CASSRGRSRLLGGYTF.

This clonotype was detected ten times or more. The gene calls are TRBV7-2 and TRBJ2-5, with D uncertain. Per the germline V gene, CDR1 is SGHTA and CDR2 is FQGNSA. The CDR3 contains 14 residues. V lost 1 base and J lost 7, with 13 bases in between. CDR3 bases: TGTGCCAGCAGCTTAGAATCGGATAGGGTGACCCAGTACTTC. Amino acid sequence: CASSLESDRVTQYF.

V and J are TRBV7-8 and TRBJ2-1; 8 bases are shared with TRBD2. The CDR3 has 17 residues. With V trimmed by 5 bases and J by 3 bases, 12 bases remained unmatched. Germline values: CDR1 SGHVS, CDR2 FQNEAQ. This CDR3 is CASSPRAGSGDYNEQFF. CDR3 sequence (DNA): TGTGCCAGCAGCCCTCGAGCGGGTAGCGGGGACTACAATGAGCAGTTCTTC. Complete variable domain (other parts from reference TRBV7-8 and TRBJ2-1): GAGVSQSPRYKVAKRGQDVALRCDPISGHVSLFWYQQALGQGPEFLTYFQNEAQLDKSGLPSDRFFAERPEGSVSTLKIQRTQQEDSAVYLCASSPRAGSGDYNEQFFGPGTRLTVL.

The chain couples TRBV5-1 to TRBJ2-7; D remains unclear. The CDR3 sequence is 14 residues long. V was shortened by 0 bases and J by 0 bases, with 7 bases between the two germline ends. Germline CDR1 and CDR2: SGHRS and YFSETQ. The CDR3 sequence is CASSLVGSSYEQYF. The DNA for the CDR3 is TGCGCCAGCAGCTTGGTCGGTTCCTCCTACGAGCAGTACTTC.

CDR3 residues: CASSRSNTEAFF. The CDR3 DNA follows: TGTGCCAGCAGCCGTAGTAACACTGAAGCTTTCTTT. This sequence joins TRBV3-1 and TRBJ1-1; D not certain. CDR3 length equals 12 residues. CDR1 is LGHDT and CDR2 is YNNKEL in the germline V gene (reference sequence). Trimming shortened V by 4 bases and J by 2 bases, and 5 bases separated the two germline ends.

The sample holds many counts of this clonotype. This chain uses TRBV11-2 with TRBJ2-2; 7 bases are a match to TRBD2. Germline assignment: CDR1 SGHAT and CDR2 FQNNGV. After removal of 3 bases from V and 2 bases from J, the junction contained 12 bases not matched to a gene. CDR3 size: 18 residues. In DNA, the CDR3 is TGTGCCAGCAGCTTTTCAGGGTTCCTAGCGGACAACACCGGGGAGCTGTTTTTT. Residues: CASSFSGFLADNTGELFF.

This clonotype was counted ten times or more. The rearrangement joins TRBV20-1 to TRBJ1-6; D call uncertain. Deletions cut 0 bases from V and 0 bases from J, with 9 bases between. The CDR3 is 16 residues long. Germline CDR1 reads DFQATT; CDR2 reads SNEGSKA (reference sequence). Written as DNA, the CDR3 is TGCAGTGCTAGAGATCGTGGGAGCTCCTATAATTCACCCCTCCACTTT. It specifies CSARDRGSSYNSPLHF.